Listed below are T cell receptor beta chains from one sample, sequenced in a study of blood T cell repertoires in COVID-19. Only in-frame clones appear in the TCRdb table, and some are missing; sequencing was by immunoSEQ multiplex PCR. The sample lists 160,000 or so clones, about 88% seen once, with about 2.4% in the top ten. The sequencing input was peripheral blood. The source is a woman between 65 and 79 years old with acute or convalescent COVID-19. CDR3s include the opening cysteine and the closing phenylalanine or tryptophan.

V | CDR3
TRBV18 | CASSPLTAGGLYEQYF
TRBV18 | CASSSSDTGELFF
TRBV3-1/TRBV3-2 | CASSQRIQENEAFF
TRBV11-2 | CASSSLGTGVEQYF
TRBV6-2/TRBV6-3 | CASSRTSRGETQYF
TRBV19 | CASSIMATLYNQPQHF
TRBV15 | CATSREVFLRVGLGRAEAFF
TRBV6-2/TRBV6-3 | CASSLDRGRQPQHF
TRBV4-1 | CASSYLNEKLFF
TRBV29-1 | CSAGHIIGNEQYF
TRBV7-9 | CASSSGTWTATNTEAFF
TRBV18 | CASSPTEYGYTF
TRBV28 | CASSHGKRSYTEAFF
TRBV7-8 | CASSQRQGLALHF
TRBV28 | CASSSSGQGAETQYF
TRBV5-4 | CASSLVGGQGLLWNTEAFF
TRBV19 | CASSITSVNTEAFF
TRBV30 | CAWSVSLGRYGYTF
TRBV5-1 | CASSLVWGGETQYF
TRBV9 | CASSGQTGGHYEQYF
TRBV3-1/TRBV3-2 | CASSLEYSRGMGYTF
TRBV18 | CASSPRGAGTEETQYF
TRBV6-5 | CASSLDSRNTEAFF
TRBV13 | CASQTGPSAEAFF
TRBV7-9 | CASSPRRPGTNEKLFF
TRBV6-5 | CASSPTGLSNQPQHF
TRBV6-5 | CASSYIRDYGYTF
TRBV3-1/TRBV3-2 | CASSQAGPGANVLTF
TRBV14 | CASSSKQGAANYGYTF
TRBV28 | CASRPRGTVNYGYTF
TRBV4-1 | CASSLGQAINYGYTF
TRBV30 | CAWSGGTSGSLPWEQYF
TRBV28 | CASSLFPPGRYGYTF
TRBV15 | CATSRDFTSGGRETQYF
TRBV6-1 | CASSRLSEGGYTF
TRBV15 | CATSRRDRYSPLHF
TRBV7-9 | CASSSKGDEKLFF
TRBV6-1 | CASSEGAGNLQPQHF
TRBV3-1/TRBV3-2 | CASSLDRGQTDTQYF
TRBV9 | CASSVAVYNEQFF
TRBV6-6 | CASRFRDSPDGYTF
TRBV19 | CASRKGRNQPQHF
TRBV5-8 | CARELAGSWDEQFF
TRBV18 | CASSPGLLETQYF
TRBV6-5 | CASSRDRGREKLFF
TRBV19 | CASSILTGAGELFF
TRBV2 | CASRGALSAGELFF
TRBV19 | CASSIGDRGSLYGYTF
TRBV11-2 | CASSLSRTGGADTQYF
TRBV7-9 | CASSSTGDNQPQHF
TRBV27 | CASSPGTGGFEQYF
TRBV23-1 | CASSRGPVYTDTQYF
TRBV2 | CASSGSGTAAYGYTF
TRBV6-5 | CASSYGDRVKYF
TRBV7-8 | CASSLAWTGVGNTIYF
TRBV19 | CASRLRTASLTGANVLTF
TRBV3-1/TRBV3-2 | CASSQDTGTRTQYF
TRBV3-1/TRBV3-2 | CASSRQVQRPETQYF
TRBV3-1/TRBV3-2 | CASSQEGRGVTDTQYF
TRBV3-1/TRBV3-2 | CASSWDRGGYTF